These T cell receptor beta chains were read from a single sample in a study of PD-1 blockade in classical Hodgkin lymphoma. Produced via immunoSEQ multiplex PCR; TCRdb's table is partial and in-frame only. The sample includes some 62,000 clones, approximately 90% of them seen just once. The sample here was peripheral blood mononuclear cells (PBMCs), taken at baseline. The receptors derive from a human donor with classical Hodgkin lymphoma. The CDR3 runs from the conserved cysteine through the conserved F or W. A D gene is named only where the DNA matches it firmly. Some rows have no size entry. The others give once, few or many, or a class for an expanded clone.

D gene	V gene	clone size	J gene	CDR3 protein	CDR3 DNA
-	TRBV9	-	TRBJ2-2	CASSVEGSWGVTGELFF	TGTGCCAGCAGCGTAGAGGGGAGCTGGGGTGTCACCGGGGAGCTGTTTTTT
-	TRBV30	-	TRBJ1-1	CAWSPGMTEAFF	TGTGCCTGGAGTCCAGGGATGACTGAAGCTTTCTTT
-	TRBV5-6	-	TRBJ2-7	CASSGRVGYEQYF	TGTGCCAGCAGCGGGCGGGTAGGCTACGAGCAGTACTTC
-	TRBV15	-	TRBJ2-7	CATSRDQRDRTYEQYF	TGTGCCACCAGCAGAGATCAGCGGGACAGAACCTACGAGCAGTACTTC
TRBD1	TRBV19	-	TRBJ2-7	CASSGTALGYEQYF	TGTGCCAGTAGTGGGACAGCCCTAGGCTACGAGCAGTACTTC
TRBD1	TRBV7-9	-	TRBJ2-2	CASSFPRQGETGELFF	TGTGCCAGCAGTTTCCCACGGCAGGGGGAAACCGGGGAGCTGTTTTTT
-	TRBV5-1	-	TRBJ1-3	CASSPQAGGGSGNTIYF	TGCGCCAGCAGCCCCCAGGCAGGCGGGGGCTCTGGAAACACCATATATTTT
-	TRBV4-3	-	TRBJ1-2	CASSQDSSAYGYTF	TGCGCCAGCAGCCAAGACAGTTCGGCCTATGGCTACACCTTC
-	TRBV7-7	-	TRBJ2-1	CASSLTFGEQFF	TGTGCCAGCAGCCTAACGTTCGGTGAGCAGTTCTTC
-	TRBV27	once	TRBJ2-6	CASSLAGANVLTF	TGTGCCAGCAGTTTAGCCGGGGCCAACGTCCTGACTTTC
-	TRBV19	once	TRBJ2-5	CASTDPGRGGTQYF	TGTGCCAGTACCGACCCAGGGCGGGGTGGGACCCAGTACTTC
-	TRBV27	-	TRBJ1-5	CASSLIQGGSQPQHF	TGTGCCAGCAGTTTAATCCAGGGCGGGAGTCAGCCCCAGCATTTT
-	TRBV19	-	TRBJ1-5	CASGETGGGILGNQPQHF	TGTGCCAGTGGGGAGACAGGAGGGGGTATATTGGGCAATCAGCCCCAGCATTTT
TRBD1	TRBV30	-	TRBJ1-2	CAWSKDRGSYGYTF	TGTGCCTGGAGCAAAGACAGGGGTAGCTATGGCTACACCTTC
-	TRBV30	-	TRBJ1-2	CAWSVLGGYTF	TGTGCCTGGAGTGTACTGGGCGGCTACACCTTC
-	TRBV7-9	few	TRBJ2-1	CASEGGARYNEQFF	TGTGCCAGCGAAGGGGGGGCCCGCTACAATGAGCAGTTCTTC
-	TRBV4-1	-	TRBJ2-2	CASSQEESGNTGELFF	TGCGCCAGCAGCCAAGAGGAGTCCGGGAACACCGGGGAGCTGTTTTTT
-	TRBV11-3	-	TRBJ2-3	CASSLGGRALARGTDTQYF	TGTGCCAGCAGCTTAGGTGGGCGCGCCCTAGCGAGGGGGACAGATACGCAGTATTTT
TRBD2	TRBV19	-	TRBJ2-2	CASSILGTSGELFF	TGTGCCAGTAGTATCTTAGGGACTAGCGGGGAGCTGTTTTTT
-	TRBV11-3	-	TRBJ2-1	CASSFGGDNEQFF	TGTGCCAGCAGCTTTGGAGGGGACAATGAGCAGTTCTTC
-	TRBV5-8	-	TRBJ2-5	CASTPASWTQYF	TGTGCCAGCACCCCCGCGAGTTGGACCCAGTACTTC
TRBD1	TRBV29-1	-	TRBJ2-3	CSVAKKSGQGFGTQYF	TGCAGCGTTGCCAAAAAAAGCGGACAGGGGTTCGGTACGCAGTATTTT
TRBD1	TRBV19	-	TRBJ1-1	CASTTTGPSKAFF	TGTGCCAGTACGACGACAGGGCCATCCAAAGCTTTCTTT
-	TRBV27	-	TRBJ1-4	CASSFQLRTAQNEKLFF	TGTGCCAGCAGTTTTCAACTTCGGACAGCTCAGAATGAAAAACTGTTTTTT
TRBD2	TRBV19	-	TRBJ2-1	CASRPPGGVSYNEQFF	TGTGCCAGTAGGCCCCCGGGGGGTGTCTCCTACAATGAGCAGTTCTTC
TRBD1	TRBV6-6	-	TRBJ2-5	CAVQGAWETQYF	TGTGCCGTACAGGGGGCCTGGGAGACCCAGTACTTC
-	TRBV14	-	TRBJ1-2	CASKGGYTF	TGTGCCAGCAAGGGTGGCTACACCTTC
-	TRBV15	-	TRBJ1-4	CATSRDSPASNEKLFF	TGTGCCACCAGCAGAGATAGTCCGGCGTCTAATGAAAAACTGTTTTTT
TRBD2	TRBV25-1	few	TRBJ2-5	CASSELGGGIGETQYF	TGTGCCAGCAGTGAATTAGGCGGGGGGATTGGGGAGACCCAGTACTTC
-	TRBV6-7	-	TRBJ2-7	CASTLAPLTRDEQYF	TGTGCCAGCACCCTGGCGCCCCTAACTAGGGACGAGCAGTACTTC
-	TRBV4-2	-	TRBJ2-3	CASSQDRGARDTQYF	TGTGCCAGCAGCCAAGATCGGGGAGCGAGAGATACGCAGTATTTT
TRBD1	TRBV6-1	-	TRBJ1-2	CASNIRDRGSGYTF	TGTGCCAGCAATATCCGCGACAGGGGGTCTGGCTACACCTTC
-	TRBV5-1	-	TRBJ2-2	CASSNLDETGELFF	TGCGCCAGCAGCAATCTGGACGAGACCGGGGAGCTGTTTTTT
-	TRBV6-5	-	TRBJ1-6	CASLKDYNSPLHF	TGTGCCAGCCTGAAGGACTATAATTCACCCCTCCACTTT
TRBD2	TRBV19	-	TRBJ2-1	CASSPRGSGGLNEQFF	TGTGCCAGTAGTCCCCGGGGTAGCGGGGGGCTCAATGAGCAGTTCTTC
-	TRBV29-1	few	TRBJ1-2	CSVEDVGGHDGYTF	TGCAGCGTTGAAGATGTTGGAGGGCACGATGGCTACACCTTC
-	TRBV6-4	-	TRBJ1-6	CASRNSDLNSPLHF	TGTGCCAGCAGGAACAGTGACCTTAATTCACCCCTCCACTTT
-	TRBV7-7	-	TRBJ2-7	CASSGMDGYYEQYF	TGTGCCAGCAGCGGAATGGACGGCTACTACGAGCAGTACTTC
-	TRBV6-1	few	TRBJ1-1	CASSETESTEAFF	TGTGCCAGCAGTGAGACAGAGTCCACTGAAGCTTTCTTT
TRBD1	TRBV6-4	few	TRBJ2-1	CASSAGQGGYNEQFF	TGTGCCAGCAGTGCGGGACAGGGAGGCTACAATGAGCAGTTCTTC
-	TRBV28	few	TRBJ1-1	CASSFGGSYTAFF	TGTGCCAGCAGTTTTGGGGGGTCGTATACAGCTTTCTTT
-	TRBV10-2	-	TRBJ1-1	CASSLGGGDTEAFF	TGCGCCAGCAGCCTTGGGGGCGGAGACACTGAAGCTTTCTTT
TRBD1	TRBV7-2	-	TRBJ2-7	CASSFRGYEQYF	TGTGCCAGCAGCTTCAGGGGGTACGAGCAGTACTTC
-	TRBV19	-	TRBJ1-5	CASSISRSGGGNQPQHF	TGTGCCAGTAGTATCTCCCGCTCTGGGGGGGGCAATCAGCCCCAGCATTTT
TRBD2	TRBV2	-	TRBJ2-5	CASTLAALRTQYF	TGTGCCAGCACTCTAGCGGCCTTAAGGACCCAGTACTTC
TRBD1	TRBV30	-	TRBJ2-1	CAWNLGQASSYNEQFF	TGTGCCTGGAACCTCGGACAGGCGAGCTCCTACAATGAGCAGTTCTTC
TRBD1	TRBV27	-	TRBJ2-7	CANRPRTGGTYEQYF	TGTGCCAATAGACCACGGACAGGGGGCACCTACGAGCAGTACTTC
TRBD2	TRBV7-8	-	TRBJ2-1	CASSLGGLAGIYNEQFF	TGTGCCAGCAGCTTAGGGGGACTAGCGGGGATCTACAATGAGCAGTTCTTC
-	TRBV2	-	TRBJ1-1	CASNADGSEAFF	TGTGCCAGCAACGCGGACGGAAGCGAAGCTTTCTTT
-	TRBV5-6	-	TRBJ2-5	CASSLGRRETQYF	TGTGCCAGCAGCTTGGGTAGAAGGGAGACCCAGTACTTC
TRBD1	TRBV27	-	TRBJ1-1	CASHKGANWNTEAFF	TGTGCCAGCCACAAGGGGGCGAATTGGAACACTGAAGCTTTCTTT